Following are 8 T cell receptor beta chains from one sample sequenced in a study of blood T cells in healthy people across ages. Then a second PCR, running roughly 6 to 12 cycles, was carried out with a sample-barcoded 5' primer and a J-beta primer mix. TCRdb recomputed calls from the 5' RACE reads with MiXCR, one row per CDR3 protein. The table records about 510,000 distinct CDR3 sequences, about 27% of them present only once. This sample also belongs to another study, concerning T cells of mothers and their children.

Material for sequencing was blood. These receptors came from a boy aged 2 to 9 in good health.

This clonotype was counted between two and nine times. The gene calls are TRBV7-2 and TRBJ2-2; tentative D call: TRBD2 (5 bases). From germline, CDR1 is SGHTA and CDR2 FQGNSA. Deletions cut 5 bases from V and 5 bases from J, with 15 bases between. The CDR3 spans 15 residues. This chain's CDR3 is CASSPERVGTGELFF. CDR3 coding DNA: TGTGCCAGCAGCCCCGAGAGGGTGGGGACCGGGGAGCTGTTTTTT.

A few counts support this clonotype. The chain carries TRBV5-1 and TRBJ1-1, with TRBD1 matching 8 bases. CDR1 is SGHRS and CDR2 is YFSETQ in the germline V gene. The ends lost 2 bases at V and 6 bases at J; junction bases unmatched: 9. The CDR3 consists of 15 residues. As DNA, the CDR3 is TGCGCCAGCAGCTTTACACAGGGGGAGAGGTCTGAAGCTTTCTTT. Translation: CASSFTQGERSEAFF.

The V call is TRBV10-1, the J call TRBJ2-3; possible D gene TRBD2, 7 bases. Germline V gene lookup returns CDR1 WNHNN and CDR2 SYGVQD (reference sequence). Deletions cut 3 bases from V and 7 bases from J, with 14 bases between. The CDR3 has 14 amino acids. DNA of the CDR3: TGCGCCAGCAGTGAAATGGCGGGGGCAAATACGCAGTATTTT. Its translation is CASSEMAGANTQYF.

This sequence joins TRBV12-3 or TRBV12-4 and TRBJ1-4, with D perhaps matching TRBD1 (5 bases). V was shortened by 6 bases and J by 2 bases, with 16 bases between the two germline ends. The CDR3 covers 16 residues. CDR3 region: CASSPGEGVTNEKLFF. The CDR3 DNA reads as TGTGCCAGCAGCCCAGGAGAAGGGGTGACTAATGAAAAACTGTTTTTT.

There are a few counts of this clonotype. The chain links TRBV6-5 to TRBJ1-5; D is undetermined. The CDR3 is made up of 13 amino acids. Looked up from germline, CDR1 is MNHEY and CDR2 is SVGAGI. With 4 bases removed from V and 9 bases from J, the gap between germline ends came to 13 bases. The CDR3 spells CASSSVPHMPQHF. Written as DNA, the CDR3 is TGTGCCAGCAGTTCGGTCCCTCATATGCCCCAGCATTTT.

This clonotype was seen ten or more times. The V and J genes are TRBV10-3 and TRBJ2-5; D gene uncertain. This CDR3 is built from 13 residues. Germline values: CDR1 ENHRY, CDR2 SYGVKD. Deletions cut 0 bases from V and 5 bases from J, with 7 bases between. This CDR3 is CAISESRSETQYF. Written as DNA, the CDR3 is TGTGCCATCAGTGAGTCTAGATCGGAGACCCAGTACTTC.

The chain employs TRBV19 and TRBJ2-5; 11 bases map to TRBD2. TRBJ2-7 explains the end of the DNA better; the J call may be wrong. The CDR3 consists of 14 residues. Germline values: CDR1 LNHDA, CDR2 SQIVND (reference sequence). The CDR3 region is CASNPSGGFYEQYF. CDR3 sequence (DNA): TGTGCCAGTAATCCTAGCGGGGGGTTCTACGAGCAGTACTTC.

The chain recombines TRBV20-1 with TRBJ2-5, with D possibly TRBD2 on 5 matching bases. This CDR3 spans 14 amino acids. CDR1 and CDR2 from the germline V gene are DFQATT and SNEGSKA (reference sequence). V was pared by 3 bases and J by 2 bases, with 13 bases between. The CDR3 region is CSARMWEQQETQYF. CDR3 coding DNA: TGCAGTGCTAGGATGTGGGAGCAGCAAGAGACCCAGTACTTC.